Below, 4 T cell receptor beta chains from the same sample are listed, as sequenced in a study of blood T cell repertoires in COVID-19. The table came from immunoSEQ multiplex PCR; TCRdb's copy has only in-frame clones and leaves some out. The sample holds some 240,000 clones; around 85% are singletons and the top ten take approximately 10%. The source material was peripheral blood. Receptor source: an elderly woman with acute or convalescent COVID-19.

The chain employs TRBV29-1 and TRBJ2-1, with TRBD1 matching 8 bases. V gave up 0 bases and J gave up 7 bases; unmatched junction bases: 5. The germline V gene encodes CDR1 SQVTM and CDR2 ANQGSEA. The CDR3 runs 14 residues. The CDR3: CSVEDWDRRNEQFF. The CDR3 region has the DNA TGCAGCGTTGAAGATTGGGACAGGAGGAATGAGCAGTTCTTC.

This chain uses TRBV5-1 with TRBJ2-1; 9 nucleotides match TRBD1. This CDR3 is built from 15 residues. Germline CDR1 reads SGHRS; CDR2 reads YFSETQ. Germline trimming cut 5 bases from V and 2 bases from J; bases unmatched to any gene: 5. CDR3 residues: CASRPTGGTYNEQFF. The CDR3 DNA reads as TGCGCCAGCAGGCCGACAGGGGGGACCTACAATGAGCAGTTCTTC.

This clone was picked up one time. The chain employs TRBV7-9 and TRBJ1-6, with 10 positions matching TRBD1. This CDR3 contains 16 residues. The J segment lost 9 bases and the V segment lost 5 bases, leaving 10 bases of the junction unmatched. CDR1 and CDR2 (germline): SEHNR, FQNEAQ (reference sequence). The CDR3 reads CASSQITRDRGSPLHF. DNA for the CDR3: TGTGCCAGCAGCCAAATTACGCGGGACAGGGGTTCACCCCTCCACTTT. Looking up the rest from reference TRBV7-9 and TRBJ1-6 gives the full variable domain: DTGVSQNPRHKITKRGQNVTFRCDPISEHNRLYWYRQTLGQGPEFLTYFQNEAQLEKSRLLSDRFSAERPKGSFSTLEIQRTEQGDSAMYLCASSQITRDRGSPLHFGNGTRLTVT.

In this sample, this clone turned up a few times. The chain links TRBV21-1 to TRBJ1-5; the table assigns TRBD1, which was not confirmed against the DNA. TRBV21-1 is recorded as a pseudogene. There are 13 residues in the CDR3. The CDR3 protein is CASSPQGNQPQHF. For the CDR3, the DNA is TGTGCCAGCAGCCCCCAGGGCAATCAGCCCCAGCATTTT.